The present T cell receptor beta chain was sequenced within a study of a mutant IDH1 vaccine in newly diagnosed glioma (dated by TCRdb to the early 2020s). Regarding the study in general: Patients received eight vaccinations in weeks 1, 3, 5, 7, 11, 15, 19 and 23, corresponding to visits V03 through V10. Vaccination started 4-6 weeks after radiotherapy alone, or was given together with temozolomide cycles in the groups whose treatment included chemotherapy. Of the approximately 35 treated patients, approximately 62% were male and 37.5% were female, and the mean age was roughly 40 years. Prior to enrollment, patients had been given standard therapy consisting of radiotherapy alone, temozolomide alone, or radiochemotherapy with temozolomide, with the combination given to most patients. Peripheral blood was drawn at six visits: V03 (baseline), V05, V07, V10, V12 and V13. For exploratory analyses, longitudinal TCRB deep sequencing was carried out in under 30 treated patients wherever samples were available.

Libraries came from the immunoSEQ multiplex PCR assay. The hsTCRB Kit was used according to the manufacturer's protocol to amplify rearranged TCR beta chain sequences. An Illumina MiSeq was used to sequence the TCRB libraries. The study's processing was this. The kit vendor's proprietary platform handled demultiplexing, trimming and gene mapping. TCRdb stores this immuneACCESS table with in-frame sequences only. Part of the clones is absent; in the studies checked, under half of the shortfall reflects unresolved V genes, and no reason is known for the rest. V, J and clone size derive from that table, while D and trimming were established from the DNA sequence. The sample table shows about 26,000 clones, and approximately 79% are seen once. The ten top clones hold about 7.2% of the sample. Relative to germline, V is missing 3 bases and J is missing 1 base, with 0 bases of the junction outside any gene match. From cysteine to phenylalanine, the CDR3 is 12 amino acids long. Only CDR3 DNA remains: 36 bases, in frame from the first base. For CDR1 and CDR2, the germline V gene (reference sequence) lists GTSNPN and SVGIG.

Interpreted using the paper, the time point label stands for: week 5, during vaccination. Each vaccine dose, consisting of 300 ug of a 20-mer mutant IDH1 peptide in Montanide, was administered subcutaneously with topical imiquimod. The donors had newly diagnosed IDH1-mutant astrocytomas of WHO grade 3 or 4 that showed loss of nuclear ATRX. The samples were drawn from NOA16, a multicentre, single-arm, open-label phase I trial in Germany that tested a mutant IDH1 peptide vaccine in humans for the first time. Genomic DNA for TCRB sequencing was extracted from EDTA blood using the DNeasy Blood and Tissue Kit. As for this clone: What antigen it recognizes has not been identified. The record has no base qualities; no much larger clone is one base away.

Broader findings and caveats from the paper: Selection of PBMC samples for TCRB deep sequencing was based on availability. Changes in the top peripheral T cell clonotypes picked up by TCRB sequencing did not appear to be linked to pseudoprogression. The authors noted that analyses of patient blood samples could not be reproduced because of sample limitations. Vaccine-induced immune responses across multiple MHC alleles were detected in 80% to 95% of patients.

The V and J segments used are TRBV30 and TRBJ2-7, with 7 junctional bases fitting TRBD2. This TCR was recovered from a man aged 35 to 55 with glioma. Some clones in this sample may be carry-over from other donors' samples. Sequencing used PBMCs, obtained from a glioma patient whose treatment included an IDH1 peptide vaccine. The DNA sequence is as follows: TGTGCCTGGAGGGGGGGGTCCTACGAGCAGTACTTC. Its protein product is CAWRGGSYEQYF.